The present TCR beta chain was sequenced within a study of shared clonotypes between healthy human individuals. Study at large: Three plates were used per donor for CD4 naive, three for CD4 memory, two for CD8 naive and one for CD8 memory.

Assay used: immunoSEQ multiplex PCR; TCRdb lists only in-frame clones, some missing. The table lists some 2,500,000 clones, roughly 90% of them singletons. V gave up 6 bases and J gave up 6 bases, with 18 bases separating them. This CDR3 region has 14 residues. Germline CDR1 is MDHEN and CDR2 is SYDVKM. Study-level results: Clonotypes shared by all four sorted-subset donors had higher generation probabilities than non-shared clonotypes.

Notes on this clone: The target antigen is unknown.

This TCR was sampled from a man in his late teens or twenties in good health. Some clones in this sample may be carry-over from other donors' samples. The source material was naive CD4+ T cells from PBMCs. Stated subset: CD45RA+ positively selected. The rearrangement links TRBV28 to TRBJ2-7; TRBD1 might be the D (6 bases). This CDR3 reads CASSTTGYLGEQYF. The CDR3 DNA sequence: TGTGCCAGCAGCACCACAGGGTACTTGGGCGAGCAGTACTTC.